The entry that follows covers one T cell receptor beta chain sequence. Its target is not known. The junction shows a germline mismatch at one end, possibly a read error. This entry is derived from a study of post-analysis software for immune sequencing data. The overall study: Several disease courses (relapsing-remitting, secondary progressive and progressive-relapsing) of multiple sclerosis were included.

Included in the TCR beta cDNA libraries were unique molecular identifiers. Input populations of roughly 1 to 10 million T cells gave rise to 500,000 to 600,000 cDNA molecules. TCRdb redid the calling of the PCR reads with MiXCR, one entry per CDR3 protein. The data show 750,000 to 900,000 distinct CDR3 sequences, about 45% seen once. Germline assignment: CDR1 DFQATT and CDR2 SNEGSKA (reference sequence). This CDR3 has 15 amino acids. Whole-study results and caveats: Compared with controls, patients had more of about 5 TRBV segments, including TRBV5-6, TRBV5-1 and TRBV20-1. The F measure placed samples prepared in the same batch into strongly shared clusters. A significant reduction in normalized Chao1 diversity was observed in multiple sclerosis patients versus controls.

This chain links TRBV20-1 with TRBJ2-1; D perhaps matches TRBD2 (6 bases). The J call is uncertain, as TRBJ2-7 better fits the DNA end. The sequence was collected from a girl between 5 and 17 years old with multiple sclerosis. The sequenced sample was blood. The CDR3 region has the DNA TGCAATGCTAGAGTAGCGAGCGGAGGGGACTACGAGCAGTACTTC. Translated: CNARVASGGDYEQYF.